The TCR beta chain described here comes from a study of relationships among human T cell subsets. Germline V gene sequence: CDR1 SGHAT, CDR2 FQNNGV. The CDR3 totals 14 residues. With respect to this clonotype: At one end the junction does not follow the germline gene, possibly because of a read error.

Th1 cells were collected as flow-through following bead selections for CD25, CD56 and CD294. From mRNA, alpha and beta CDR3 regions were amplified using semiquantitative ARM-PCR. ARM-PCR used tagged nested gene-specific primers, then communal superprimers for exponential amplification. A single record per CDR3 protein comes from TCRdb applying MiXCR to the multiplex PCR reads. Among 10,000 to 15,000 distinct CDR3 sequences listed, 67% were seen once. The TCR was taken from a man in his forties in good health. The V and J genes are TRBV11-2 and TRBJ2-1; D possibly corresponds to TRBD2 (6 bases). The sequencing sample was made of CD4+ Th1 cells sorted from blood. CDR3 in amino acids: CASSLDRGSNGQFF. CDR3 nucleotide sequence: TGTGCCAGCAGCTTAGATCGGGGGTCCAATGGGCAGTTCTTC.